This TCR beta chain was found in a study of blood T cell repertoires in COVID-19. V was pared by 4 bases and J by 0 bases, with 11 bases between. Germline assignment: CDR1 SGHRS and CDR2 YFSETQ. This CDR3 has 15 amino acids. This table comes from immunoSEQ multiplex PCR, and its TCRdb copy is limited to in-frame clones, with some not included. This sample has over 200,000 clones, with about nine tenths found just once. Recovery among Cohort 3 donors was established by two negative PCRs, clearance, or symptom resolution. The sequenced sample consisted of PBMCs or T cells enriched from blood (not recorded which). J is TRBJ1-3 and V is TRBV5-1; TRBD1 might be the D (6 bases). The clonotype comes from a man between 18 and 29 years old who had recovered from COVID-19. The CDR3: CASSLGQTSGNTIYF. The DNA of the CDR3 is TGCGCCAGCAGCCTTGGACAGACCTCTGGAAACACCATATATTTT.